The rows below give T cell receptor beta chains drawn from one sample of a study of early T cells in non-severe SARS-CoV-2 infection. TCRdb reanalysed the 5' RACE reads using MiXCR and keeps one entry per CDR3 protein. The table lists some 30,000 distinct CDR3 sequences, 5.5% to 7% of them singletons. Sequencing was done on a sample of whole blood. These receptors originate from an adult who was a healthcare worker with PCR-confirmed SARS-CoV-2 infection or an uninfected control (not recorded which). Both conserved end residues are part of each CDR3. The D gene is left open where the match is weak. Size values are once, few and many counts, or a class for expanded clones, and some rows have none.

j_call d_call clone_size v_call cdr3_aa cdr3_nt
TRBJ2-1 TRBD2 many TRBV12-3/TRBV12-4 CASSLTIAGGRTYNEQFF TGTGCCAGCAGTTTGACTATAGCGGGGGGGCGGACTTACAATGAGCAGTTCTTC
TRBJ2-6 . many TRBV11-2 CASSLVYGANVLTF TGTGCCAGCAGCTTAGTCTACGGGGCCAACGTCCTGACTTTC
TRBJ2-3 TRBD2 many TRBV11-2 CASSPTSGGLTDTQYF TGTGCCAGCAGCCCAACTAGCGGGGGCCTCACAGATACGCAGTATTTT
TRBJ2-1 . many TRBV10-3 CATTPSRAGEQFF TGTGCCACTACCCCGTCCAGGGCCGGTGAGCAGTTCTTC
TRBJ2-7 . few TRBV2 CASSVAETYEQYF TGTGCCAGCAGTGTCGCAGAGACCTACGAGCAGTACTTC
TRBJ2-2 . many TRBV3-1 CASSQVEPAGELFF TGTGCCAGCAGCCAAGTGGAGCCGGCCGGGGAGCTGTTTTTT
TRBJ2-5 . many TRBV18 CASSPPSGQETQYF TGTGCCAGCTCACCACCTAGCGGCCAAGAGACCCAGTACTTC
TRBJ1-1 TRBD1 many TRBV10-2 CASRRTGKNTEAFF TGCGCCAGCAGGAGGACAGGGAAGAACACTGAAGCTTTCTTT
TRBJ2-1 . many TRBV7-6 CASSLVYNEQFF TGTGCCAGCAGCTTAGTCTACAATGAGCAGTTCTTC
TRBJ2-3 TRBD1 . TRBV20-1 CSASRTGADTQYF TGCAGTGCTAGTCGGACAGGGGCAGATACGCAGTATTTT
TRBJ2-5 TRBD2 many TRBV5-5 CASSLELAGGRETQYF TGTGCCAGCAGCTTGGAGTTAGCGGGGGGCCGGGAGACCCAGTACTTC
TRBJ1-3 TRBD1 . TRBV20-1 CSARRRDREGNTIYF TGCAGTGCTAGGCGCCGGGACAGGGAGGGAAACACCATATATTTT
TRBJ1-1 . few TRBV25-1 CASSEGGQSWTEAFF TGTGCCAGCAGTGAGGGGGGGCAGTCGTGGACTGAAGCTTTCTTT
TRBJ2-2 . many TRBV7-6 CASSPTVGRNTGELFF TGTGCCAGCAGCCCGACGGTGGGTAGAAACACCGGGGAGCTGTTTTTT
TRBJ2-1 . many TRBV6-2/TRBV6-3 CASSNTGRGSYNEQFF TGTGCCAGCAGTAACACAGGGCGGGGTTCCTACAATGAGCAGTTCTTC
TRBJ2-2 . . TRBV10-2 CASRQTLPPSAGELFF TGCGCCAGCAGACAAACACTACCCCCCTCCGCCGGGGAGCTGTTTTTT
TRBJ2-4 . few TRBV12-5 CASGGSEEAVSKNIQYF TGTGCTAGTGGTGGGTCAGAGGAGGCCGTATCCAAAAACATTCAGTACTTC
TRBJ1-1 . many TRBV12-3/TRBV12-4 CASSLRGDTEAFF TGTGCCAGCAGTTTGAGGGGAGACACTGAAGCTTTCTTT
TRBJ2-1 . many TRBV10-3 CAISVRGIDNEQFF TGTGCCATCAGTGTCCGGGGTATAGACAATGAGCAGTTCTTC
TRBJ2-7 TRBD1 . TRBV6-5 CASSASGTGVGEQYF TGTGCCAGCAGTGCCTCCGGGACAGGGGTCGGGGAGCAGTACTTC
TRBJ2-3 . many TRBV7-3 CASSLAGAQHDTQYF TGTGCCAGCAGCTTAGCGGGGGCTCAACACGATACGCAGTATTTT
TRBJ2-3 . few TRBV6-5 CASSYSRTGLVDTQYF TGTGCCAGCAGTTACTCGCGCACAGGGTTGGTAGATACGCAGTATTTT
TRBJ2-3 . . TRBV27 CASSLVGPDTQYF TGTGCCAGCAGTTTGGTTGGGCCAGATACGCAGTATTTT
TRBJ1-6 TRBD1 many TRBV11-2 CASRLGQRSSYNSPLHF TGTGCCAGCAGATTGGGACAGCGGAGCTCCTATAATTCACCCCTCCACTTT
TRBJ2-2 . many TRBV7-2 CASSLWRGTGELFF TGTGCCAGCAGCTTATGGAGGGGCACCGGGGAGCTGTTTTTT
TRBJ2-3 TRBD2 many TRBV12-3/TRBV12-4 CASSLWLAGAPDTQYF TGTGCCAGCAGTTTATGGCTAGCGGGGGCCCCAGATACGCAGTATTTT
TRBJ2-2 TRBD1 few TRBV6-2/TRBV6-3 CASSFATGAGELFF TGTGCCAGCAGCTTCGCGACAGGGGCCGGGGAGCTGTTTTTT
TRBJ2-1 . few TRBV13 CASSYNRGGPYNEQFF TGTGCCAGCAGTTATAACAGGGGAGGTCCCTACAATGAGCAGTTCTTC
TRBJ2-1 TRBD1 many TRBV6-5 CASSTGGTYNEQFF TGTGCCAGCTCGACAGGGGGCACATACAATGAGCAGTTCTTC
TRBJ2-5 TRBD2 . TRBV7-3 CASSSSGAETQYF TGTGCCAGCAGCTCTAGCGGGGCGGAGACCCAGTACTTC
TRBJ1-2 TRBD1 few TRBV28 CASSHNGQGFYGYTF TGTGCCAGCAGTCACAACGGACAGGGCTTCTATGGCTACACCTTC
TRBJ2-3 . medium-sized TRBV27 CASTMGVSQTDTQYF TGTGCCAGCACCATGGGAGTCTCCCAGACAGATACGCAGTATTTT
TRBJ1-1 TRBD1 many TRBV7-9 CASSLGTGGEAFF TGTGCCAGCAGCTTGGGGACAGGGGGCGAAGCTTTCTTT
TRBJ2-7 . many TRBV9 CASSISGVSYEQYF TGTGCCAGCAGCATCTCAGGGGTCTCCTACGAGCAGTACTTC
TRBJ2-7 . many TRBV7-2 CASSFGGTYEQYF TGTGCCAGCAGCTTCGGGGGCACCTACGAGCAGTACTTC
TRBJ2-7 TRBD1 many TRBV28 CASSSRGRKPYEQYF TGTGCCAGCAGTTCGAGGGGGCGCAAGCCCTACGAGCAGTACTTC
TRBJ1-1 . medium-sized TRBV7-9 CASSPEPGVTEAFF TGTGCCAGCAGCCCAGAACCAGGGGTGACTGAAGCTTTCTTT
TRBJ1-4 . . TRBV30 CAWKVMGDSEKLFF TGTGCCTGGAAGGTCATGGGAGATAGCGAAAAACTGTTTTTT
TRBJ2-7 TRBD1 many TRBV6-2/TRBV6-3 CASRHPGQGSSYEQYF TGTGCCAGCAGACATCCGGGACAGGGGTCCTCCTACGAGCAGTACTTC
TRBJ2-7 TRBD1 many TRBV5-5 CASSKGQGPTEQYF TGTGCCAGCAGCAAGGGACAGGGCCCGACCGAGCAGTACTTC
TRBJ2-7 . many TRBV11-2 CASSLVAGSPYEQYF TGTGCCAGCAGCTTAGTTGCGGGTTCCCCCTACGAGCAGTACTTC
TRBJ2-7 . . TRBV7-9 CASSLGSGRLLSYEQYF TGTGCCAGCAGCTTAGGGTCAGGACGGTTGCTCTCCTACGAGCAGTACTTC
TRBJ1-6 . many TRBV29-1 CSVRDSGGSPLHF TGCAGCGTGAGAGACAGTGGCGGTTCACCCCTCCACTTT
TRBJ2-2 TRBD1 many TRBV6-5 CASSLGQSTTGELFF TGTGCCAGCAGTTTGGGACAGTCGACCACCGGGGAGCTGTTTTTT
TRBJ2-7 . medium-sized TRBV18 CASSPPGLNGEQYF TGTGCCAGCTCACCTCCGGGACTGAACGGCGAGCAGTACTTC